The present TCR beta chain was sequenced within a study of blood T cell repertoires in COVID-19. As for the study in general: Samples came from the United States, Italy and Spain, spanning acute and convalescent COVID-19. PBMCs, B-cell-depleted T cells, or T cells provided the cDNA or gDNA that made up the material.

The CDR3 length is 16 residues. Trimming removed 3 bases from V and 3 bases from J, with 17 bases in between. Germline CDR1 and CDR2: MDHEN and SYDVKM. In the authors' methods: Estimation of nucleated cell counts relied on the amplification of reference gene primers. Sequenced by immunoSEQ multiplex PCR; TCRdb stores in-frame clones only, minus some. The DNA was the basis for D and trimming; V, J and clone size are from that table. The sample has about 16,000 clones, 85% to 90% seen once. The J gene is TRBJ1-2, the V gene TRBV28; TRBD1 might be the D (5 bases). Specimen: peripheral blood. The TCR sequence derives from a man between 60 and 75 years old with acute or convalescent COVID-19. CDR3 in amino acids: CASSLGQTGTYYGYTF. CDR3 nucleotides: TGTGCCAGCAGTTTGGGGCAAACCGGTACCTACTATGGCTACACCTTC.